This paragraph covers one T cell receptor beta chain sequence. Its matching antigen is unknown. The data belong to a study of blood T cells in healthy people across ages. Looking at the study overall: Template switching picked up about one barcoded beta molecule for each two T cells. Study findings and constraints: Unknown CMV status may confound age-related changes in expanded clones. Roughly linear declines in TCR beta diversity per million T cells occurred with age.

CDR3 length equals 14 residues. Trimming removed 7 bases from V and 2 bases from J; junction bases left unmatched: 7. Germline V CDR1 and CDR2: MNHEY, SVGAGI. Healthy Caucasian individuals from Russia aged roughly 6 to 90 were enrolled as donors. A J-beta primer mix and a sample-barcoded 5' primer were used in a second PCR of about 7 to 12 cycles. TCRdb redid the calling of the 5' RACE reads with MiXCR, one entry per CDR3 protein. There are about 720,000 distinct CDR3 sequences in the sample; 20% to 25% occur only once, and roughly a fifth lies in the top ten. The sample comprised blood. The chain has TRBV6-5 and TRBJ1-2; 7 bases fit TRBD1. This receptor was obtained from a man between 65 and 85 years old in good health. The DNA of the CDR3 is TGTGCCAGCACCCGGGACAGCCTGAACTATGGCTACACCTTC. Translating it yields CASTRDSLNYGYTF.